The 10 T cell receptor beta chains in this list originate from one sample, sequenced in a study of technical replicates of blood from several donors. Libraries were prepared by immunoSEQ multiplex PCR; TCRdb keeps only in-frame clonotypes and omits some of them. The table records 50,000 or so clones, about 90% of them present only once. The material sequenced was PBMCs. Receptors were obtained from a human donor in good health. Some clones in this sample may be carry-over from other donors' samples.

This chain uses TRBV19 with TRBJ2-7, with D possibly matching TRBD2 (6 bases). V was shortened by 7 bases and J by 5 bases, with 15 bases between the two germline ends. The CDR3 spans 13 residues. Per germline, CDR1 LNHDA and CDR2 SQIVND (reference sequence). The chain's CDR3 is CASTMRGGDEQYF. The CDR3 region has the DNA TGTGCCAGTACCATGCGGGGCGGGGACGAGCAGTACTTC.

Here the CDR3 reads CAWRTERRGAYEQYF. The CDR3 DNA reads as TGTGCCTGGAGGACGGAGAGGCGGGGTGCCTACGAGCAGTACTTC. V usage is TRBV30 and J usage is TRBJ2-7; tentative D call: TRBD2 (6 bases). The CDR3 totals 15 residues. The germline gives CDR1 GTSNPN, CDR2 SVGIG (reference sequence). V lost 3 bases to trimming and J lost 2 bases, with 17 bases between them.

In regard to this clone: Its ends do not fully match the called genes, so a read error is possible. CDR3 sequence (DNA): TGCGCCAGCAGCCAATTTCAGGGGACAGGGGGTTCAGGGGACGCCGGTGGATGCTTC. It specifies CASSQFQGTGGSGDAGGCF. The V call is TRBV4-3, the J call TRBJ2-7; TRBD1 agrees at 11 bases. Germline V gives CDR1 LGHNA, CDR2 YSLEER. This CDR3 is built from 19 residues.

This clone was detected only a few times. The gene calls are TRBV7-3 and TRBJ2-3, with D tentatively TRBD2 (5 bases). V lost 9 bases to trimming and J lost 6 bases, with 19 bases between them. Germline V lookup: CDR1 SGHTA, CDR2 FQGTGA. This CDR3 comprises 14 residues. CDR3 nucleotide sequence: TGTGCCAGGAACCGGACTGAGGTTGGGGATACGCAGTATTTT. This gives the protein CARNRTEVGDTQYF.

The J gene is TRBJ2-3, the V gene TRBV6-5; 16 nucleotides agree with TRBD2. The germline V gene encodes CDR1 MNHEY and CDR2 SVGAGI. V dropped 2 bases and J dropped 7; count of bases not matched to a gene: 3. The CDR3 has 16 amino acids. The CDR3 bases are TGTGCCAGCAGTTACCAGGGACTAGCGGGGGGGCATACGCAGTATTTT. This encodes CASSYQGLAGGHTQYF.

The chain carries TRBV10-3 and TRBJ2-7, with 8 positions matching TRBD2. The CDR3 runs 13 residues. Germline values: CDR1 ENHRY, CDR2 SYGVKD. J gave up 3 bases and V 4 bases, and 2 bases lay outside the gene matches. The CDR3 DNA follows: TGTGCCATCAGTGGCGGGGGGCACTACGAGCAGTACTTC. Protein: CAISGGGHYEQYF.

The genes are TRBV6-4 and TRBJ2-2; 7 nucleotides line up with TRBD1. The CDR3 runs to 14 residues. V gave up 4 bases and J gave up 5 bases; unmatched junction bases: 4. Germline V gene data show CDR1 as MRHNA and CDR2 as SNTAGT. CDR3 residues: CASSADRATGELFF. The CDR3 region has the DNA TGTGCCAGCAGTGCCGACAGGGCTACCGGGGAGCTGTTTTTT.

The genes are TRBV27 and TRBJ1-2; D ambiguous. The CDR3 extends over 14 amino acids. Germline V gene sequence: CDR1 MNHEY, CDR2 SMNVEV (reference sequence). V shed 6 bases and J shed 8 bases, with 19 bases lying between them. CDR3 region: CASSPSWLLDGYTF. The CDR3, as DNA: TGTGCCAGCAGCCCTAGTTGGCTGCTTGACGGCTACACCTTC.

V gene TRBV11-2 combines with J gene TRBJ2-3; perhaps TRBD2 as D (6 bases). Trimming took off 3 bases at V and 2 bases at J, with 9 bases between the two ends. In germline, CDR1 is SGHAT, CDR2 FQNNGV. The CDR3 runs 14 residues. The chain's CDR3 is CASSFGGITDTQYF. The CDR3 bases are TGTGCCAGCAGCTTTGGGGGGATCACAGATACGCAGTATTTT.

The chain joins TRBV5-1 to TRBJ2-5; D remains unclear. V lost 1 base and J lost 1, with 14 bases in between. Germline V gives CDR1 SGHRS, CDR2 YFSETQ. The CDR3 length is 16 residues. CDR3: CASSLSALRGQETQYF. The CDR3 DNA follows: TGCGCCAGCAGCTTGTCTGCCTTGCGAGGCCAAGAGACCCAGTACTTC.